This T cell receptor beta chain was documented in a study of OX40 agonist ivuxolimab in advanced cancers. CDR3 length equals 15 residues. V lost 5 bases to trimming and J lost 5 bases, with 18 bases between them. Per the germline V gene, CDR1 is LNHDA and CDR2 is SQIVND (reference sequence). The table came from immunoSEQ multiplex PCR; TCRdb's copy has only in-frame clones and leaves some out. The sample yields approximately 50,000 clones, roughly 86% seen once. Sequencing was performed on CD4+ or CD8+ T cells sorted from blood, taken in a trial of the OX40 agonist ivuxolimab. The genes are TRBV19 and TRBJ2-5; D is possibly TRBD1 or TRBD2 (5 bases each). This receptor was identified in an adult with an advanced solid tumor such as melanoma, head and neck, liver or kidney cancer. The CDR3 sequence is CASSPSGPLGETQYF. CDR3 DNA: TGTGCCAGTAGTCCCTCGGGGCCTCTGGGGGAGACCCAGTACTTC.